Listed below are T cell receptor beta chains from one sample, sequenced in a study of beta chain features in type 1 diabetes. Repertoires were generated with immunoSEQ multiplex PCR, while TCRdb's copy carries only in-frame clones and drops some. In the table there are some 900,000 clones, about a sixth of which are singletons. The material sequenced was naive CD4+ T cells from blood. Receptors originate from a woman aged 18-29 years in good health. Both conserved end residues are part of each CDR3. The D gene is left open where the match is weak. Only some rows state a clone size, as once, few, many or a class for expanded clones.

V gene,D gene,J gene,clone size,CDR3 DNA,CDR3 protein
TRBV7-6,NA,TRBJ2-5,few,TGTGCCAGCAGCTTAGAGGGGTTCTGGGGAGAGACCCAGTACTTC,CASSLEGFWGETQYF
TRBV11-3,TRBD2,TRBJ2-1,NA,TGTGCCAGCAGCCACAGCGGGACCACCTACAATGAGCAGTTCTTC,CASSHSGTTYNEQFF
TRBV6-5,NA,TRBJ2-5,few,TGTGCCAGCAGTTACGGGTACCAAGAGACCCAGTACTTC,CASSYGYQETQYF
TRBV2,NA,TRBJ2-3,few,TGTGCCAGCAGTGAAGGGCAGATAAGCACAGATACGCAGTATTTT,CASSEGQISTDTQYF
TRBV4-2,NA,TRBJ2-1,few,TGTGCCAGCAGCCAAGATCGGGCAGGGAACTACAATGAGCAGTTCTTC,CASSQDRAGNYNEQFF
TRBV4-3,NA,TRBJ2-3,NA,TGCGCCAGCAGCCAACGAACGACAGCCACAGATACGCAGTATTTT,CASSQRTTATDTQYF
TRBV7-3,NA,TRBJ2-1,few,TGTGCCAGCAGCTTAACGAAAGACTCCAATGAGCAGTTCTTC,CASSLTKDSNEQFF
TRBV5-1,NA,TRBJ2-7,few,TGCGCCAGCAGGGAGCGGGCAACCTCCTACGAGCAGTACTTC,CASRERATSYEQYF
TRBV11-3,NA,TRBJ2-6,NA,TGTGCCAGCACCGATTCCCTCAGAGCGAGCTCTGGGGCCAACGTCCTGACTTTC,CASTDSLRASSGANVLTF
TRBV28,TRBD2,TRBJ2-1,few,TGTGCCAGCAGTTTATGGAAGGGGGTACTAGCGGGATATAATGAGCAGTTCTTC,CASSLWKGVLAGYNEQFF
TRBV11-2,NA,TRBJ2-1,NA,TGTGCCAGCAGCCTCGGAGGGCCGACTGAGCAGTTCTTC,CASSLGGPTEQFF
TRBV18,TRBD1,TRBJ2-7,few,TGTGCCAGCTCACTGACCTGGGACAGACCGCAGTACTTC,CASSLTWDRPQYF
TRBV4-2,NA,TRBJ1-1,NA,TGTGCCAGCACCCCCCGGTGGGACCTGAACACTGAAGCTTTCTTT,CASTPRWDLNTEAFF
TRBV5-1,NA,TRBJ2-1,NA,TGCGCCAGCAGCCGATTTACAGGGATCACTAGCTCCTTAAATGAGCAGTTCTTC,CASSRFTGITSSLNEQFF
TRBV7-2,NA,TRBJ2-5,NA,TGTGCCAGCACCCCCTCCCCGGGACCTGAAGAGACCCAGTACTTC,CASTPSPGPEETQYF
TRBV7-9,NA,TRBJ2-6,NA,TGTGCCAGCAGCTCAAGGGCGACTGGCACGTCCAACGTCCTGACTTTC,CASSSRATGTSNVLTF
TRBV23-1,NA,TRBJ1-4,few,TGCGCCCCCCTTCCGGGGGTTCGCGATCTTAATGAAAAACTGTTTTTT,CAPLPGVRDLNEKLFF
TRBV2,NA,TRBJ2-7,NA,TGTGCCAGCAAAACAGACTCCTACGAGCAGTACTTC,CASKTDSYEQYF
TRBV28,NA,TRBJ2-7,few,TGTGCCAGCAGTTTCGGGTTAGGGCTATTCTCCTACGAGCAGTACTTC,CASSFGLGLFSYEQYF
TRBV29-1,NA,TRBJ2-5,NA,TGCAGCGTTGGTCCTGCACAAGAGACCCAGTACTTC,CSVGPAQETQYF
TRBV27,NA,TRBJ2-4,NA,TGTGCCAGCAGTTCTAGGGGCCTAGCCAAAAACATTCAGTACTTC,CASSSRGLAKNIQYF
TRBV4-1,NA,TRBJ2-5,NA,TGCGCCAGCAGCCAAGATAGGGGCGGGGAAAGGGAGACCCAGTACTTC,CASSQDRGGERETQYF
TRBV9,TRBD2,TRBJ2-1,NA,TGTGCCAGCAGCTTTAGTTTGACTAGCGGTGCCCGCTCCTACAATGAGCAGTTCTTC,CASSFSLTSGARSYNEQFF
TRBV19,TRBD2,TRBJ2-3,NA,TGTGCCAGTAGTATTGGACTAGCGGGGTTCATGGATACGCAGTATTTT,CASSIGLAGFMDTQYF
TRBV25-1,TRBD2,TRBJ2-1,few,TGTGCCAGCAGTCGAGCGGGAGGATCTTACAATGAGCAGTTCTTC,CASSRAGGSYNEQFF
TRBV28,TRBD1,TRBJ2-1,few,TGTGCCAGCAGCCCCGGGACAGGGCGGTACAATGAGCAGTTCTTC,CASSPGTGRYNEQFF
TRBV7-3,TRBD2,TRBJ2-1,NA,TGTGCCAGCAGCGGACCGGGACTAGGAGAGCAGTTCTTC,CASSGPGLGEQFF